This T cell receptor beta chain was profiled in a study of blood T cell repertoires in COVID-19. This clone was counted between two and nine times. This table comes from immunoSEQ multiplex PCR, and its TCRdb copy is limited to in-frame clones, with some not included. The sample has about 330,000 clones; over 75% are singletons. Sequences were obtained from PBMCs or T cells enriched from blood (not recorded which). This sequence was found in a man under 40 who had recovered from COVID-19.

In DNA form, the CDR3 reads TGTGCCAGCAGCGTAGATGCTGTAGCGGGGGGCCCCTACGAGCAGTACTTC. It translates to CASSVDAVAGGPYEQYF. The rearrangement links TRBV9 to TRBJ2-7, with 10 bases that match TRBD2. V lost 0 bases and J lost 2; bases outside the gene matches: 8. Per the germline V gene, CDR1 is SGDLS and CDR2 is YYNGEE. The CDR3 is 17 residues long.